This TCR beta chain is from a study of cytomegalovirus exposure and HLA in healthy donors. PCR used 60 Vbeta primers and 13 Jbeta primers. Using immunoSEQ multiplex PCR, the repertoire was profiled, and TCRdb retains in-frame clones only, with some absent. The table lists 130,000 to 150,000 clones, less than 85% of them singletons. Study findings and constraints: When analyzed later, the rates of TCR association showed variation by HLA locus, with DRB1 the most and HLA-C the fewest. A missense DCLRE1C variant was associated with V- and J-gene trimming of TCR beta chains in a later analysis, and an independent cohort replicated the association. It has been reported that TCR beta sequences accurately predicted the HLA-A and HLA-B alleles of most subjects.

In the case of this clone: The antigen remains undetermined. The same CDR3 can be traced to other DNA sequences in this sample.

V gave up 6 bases and J gave up 4 bases; unmatched junction bases: 2. The germline gives CDR1 MNHEY, CDR2 SMNVEV (reference sequence). The CDR3 consists of 14 residues. Regarding donors, all were healthy bone marrow donors. This chain uses TRBV27 with TRBJ2-1; 11 bases match TRBD2. This TCR came from a man aged 18 to 29 in good health and CMV-seropositive. The material sequenced was PBMCs. Here the CDR3 reads CASSLAGGYNEQFF. In DNA, the CDR3 is TGTGCCAGCAGCTTAGCGGGGGGGTACAATGAGCAGTTCTTC.